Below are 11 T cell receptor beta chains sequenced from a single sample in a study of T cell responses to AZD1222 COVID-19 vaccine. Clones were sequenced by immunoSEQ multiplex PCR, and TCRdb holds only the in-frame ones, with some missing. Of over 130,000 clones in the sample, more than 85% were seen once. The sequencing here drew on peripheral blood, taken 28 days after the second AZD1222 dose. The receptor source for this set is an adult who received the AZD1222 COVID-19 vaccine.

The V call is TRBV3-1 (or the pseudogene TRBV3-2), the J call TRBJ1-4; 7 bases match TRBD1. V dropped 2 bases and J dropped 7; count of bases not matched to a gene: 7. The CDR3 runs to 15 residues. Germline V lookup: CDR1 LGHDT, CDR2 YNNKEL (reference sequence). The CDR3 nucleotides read TGTGCCAGCAGCCAATTCGGCCGGACAGGTGAAAAACTGTTTTTT. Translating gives CASSQFGRTGEKLFF.

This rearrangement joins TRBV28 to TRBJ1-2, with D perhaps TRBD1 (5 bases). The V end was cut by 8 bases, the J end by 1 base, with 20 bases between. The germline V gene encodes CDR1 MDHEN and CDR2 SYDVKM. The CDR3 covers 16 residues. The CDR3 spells CASALSDSDFNYGYTF. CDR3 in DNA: TGTGCCAGCGCCCTGAGCGACAGTGACTTTAACTATGGCTACACCTTC.

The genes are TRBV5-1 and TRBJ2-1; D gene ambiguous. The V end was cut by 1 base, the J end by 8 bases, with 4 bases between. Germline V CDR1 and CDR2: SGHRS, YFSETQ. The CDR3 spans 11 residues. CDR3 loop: CASSLSDEQFF. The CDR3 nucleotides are TGCGCCAGCAGCTTGAGTGATGAGCAGTTCTTC.

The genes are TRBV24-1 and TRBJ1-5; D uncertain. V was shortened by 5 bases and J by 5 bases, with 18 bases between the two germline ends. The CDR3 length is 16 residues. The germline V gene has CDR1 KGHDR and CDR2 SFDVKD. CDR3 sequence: CATSVPLGQPYQPQHF. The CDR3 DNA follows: TGTGCCACCAGTGTGCCCTTGGGCCAGCCATATCAGCCCCAGCATTTT.

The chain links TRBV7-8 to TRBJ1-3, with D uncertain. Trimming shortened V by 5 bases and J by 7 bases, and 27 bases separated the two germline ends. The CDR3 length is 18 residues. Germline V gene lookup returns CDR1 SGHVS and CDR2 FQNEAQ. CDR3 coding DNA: TGTGCCAGCAGCCTTAATAGGATATCCAGGTCCCCCCCGAACACCATATATTTT. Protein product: CASSLNRISRSPPNTIYF.

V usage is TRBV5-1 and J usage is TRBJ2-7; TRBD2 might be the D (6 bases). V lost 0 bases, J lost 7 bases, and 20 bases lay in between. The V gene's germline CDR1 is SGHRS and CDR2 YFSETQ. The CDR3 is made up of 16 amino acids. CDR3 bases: TGCGCCAGCAGCTTGGAGGCGGGATCCGCGACGGGGGAGCAGTACTTC. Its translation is CASSLEAGSATGEQYF.

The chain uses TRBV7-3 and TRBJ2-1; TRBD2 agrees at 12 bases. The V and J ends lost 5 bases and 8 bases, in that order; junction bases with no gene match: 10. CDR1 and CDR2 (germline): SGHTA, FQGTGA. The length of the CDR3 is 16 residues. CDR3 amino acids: CASSVSGTSGRDEQFF. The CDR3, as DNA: TGTGCCAGCAGCGTATCCGGGACTAGCGGGCGCGATGAGCAGTTCTTC.

The CDR3 loop reads CASAGAMNTEAFF. For the CDR3, the DNA is TGTGCCAGCGCTGGAGCGATGAACACTGAAGCTTTCTTT. The chain recombines TRBV6-5 with TRBJ1-1; D unresolved. The V and J ends lost 8 bases and 0 bases respectively, with 10 bases between them. Germline-derived CDR1 and CDR2 are MNHEY and SVGAGI. This CDR3 is 13 amino acids long.

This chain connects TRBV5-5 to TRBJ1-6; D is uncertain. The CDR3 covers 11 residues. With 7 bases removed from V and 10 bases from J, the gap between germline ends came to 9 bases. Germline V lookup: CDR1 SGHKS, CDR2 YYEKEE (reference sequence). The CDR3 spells CASGLGSPLHF. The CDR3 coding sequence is TGTGCCAGCGGATTGGGGTCACCCCTCCACTTT.

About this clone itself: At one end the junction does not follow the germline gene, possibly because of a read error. The CDR3, as DNA: TGTGCTAGTGTTTTGCCCCCGGACACTGAAGCTTTCTTT. This translates into CASVLPPDTEAFF. V gene TRBV12-5 combines with J gene TRBJ1-1; the D is unclear. Germline V gene lookup returns CDR1 LGHNT and CDR2 FRNRAP. The length of the CDR3 is 13 residues.

CDR3 coding DNA: TGCGCCAGCAGCCCTAGCGCCCCGATGGGCACCGGGGAGCTGTTTTTT. This translates into CASSPSAPMGTGELFF. The chain carries TRBV5-1 and TRBJ2-2; D may be TRBD2 (6 bases). The CDR3 has 16 amino acids. V lost 4 bases and J lost 4, with 17 bases in between. Germline-derived CDR1 and CDR2 are SGHRS and YFSETQ.